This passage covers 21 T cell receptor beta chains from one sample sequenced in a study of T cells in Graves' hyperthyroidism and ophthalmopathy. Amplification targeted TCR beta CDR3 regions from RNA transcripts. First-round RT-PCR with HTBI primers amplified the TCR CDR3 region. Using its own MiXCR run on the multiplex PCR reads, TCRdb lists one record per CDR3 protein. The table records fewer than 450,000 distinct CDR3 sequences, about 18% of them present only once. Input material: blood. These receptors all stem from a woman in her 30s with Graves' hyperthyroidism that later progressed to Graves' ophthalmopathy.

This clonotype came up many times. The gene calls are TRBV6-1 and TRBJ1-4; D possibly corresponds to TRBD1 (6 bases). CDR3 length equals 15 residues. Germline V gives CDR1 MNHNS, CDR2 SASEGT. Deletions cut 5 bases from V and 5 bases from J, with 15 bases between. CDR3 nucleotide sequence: TGTGCCAGCAGTAACAGGGCGAGTGGCAATGAAAAACTGTTTTTT. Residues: CASSNRASGNEKLFF.

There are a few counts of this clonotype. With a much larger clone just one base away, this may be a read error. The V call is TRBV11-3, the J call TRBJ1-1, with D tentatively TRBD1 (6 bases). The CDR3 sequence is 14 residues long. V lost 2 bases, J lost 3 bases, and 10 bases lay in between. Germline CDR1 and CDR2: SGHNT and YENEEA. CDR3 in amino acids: CASSLSGEDTEAFF. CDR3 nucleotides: TGTGCCAGCAGCTTATCAGGGGAAGACACTGAAGCTTTCTTT.

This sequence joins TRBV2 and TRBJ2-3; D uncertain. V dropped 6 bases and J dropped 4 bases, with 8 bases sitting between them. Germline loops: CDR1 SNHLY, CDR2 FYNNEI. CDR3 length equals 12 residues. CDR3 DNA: TGTGCCAGCAGCTACCATCCAGATACGCAGTATTTT. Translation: CASSYHPDTQYF.

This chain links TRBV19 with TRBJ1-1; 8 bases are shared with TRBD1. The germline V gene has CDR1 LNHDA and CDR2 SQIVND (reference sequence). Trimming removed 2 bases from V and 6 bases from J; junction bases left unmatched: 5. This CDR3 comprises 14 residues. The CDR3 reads CASSIQGANPEAFF. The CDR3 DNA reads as TGTGCCAGTAGTATACAGGGGGCAAACCCTGAAGCTTTCTTT.

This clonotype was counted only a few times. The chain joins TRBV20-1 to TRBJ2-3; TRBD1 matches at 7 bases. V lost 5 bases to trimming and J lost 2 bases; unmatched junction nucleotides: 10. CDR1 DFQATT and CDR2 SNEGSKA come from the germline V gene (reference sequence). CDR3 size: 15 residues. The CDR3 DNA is TGCAGTGCTTACCTGACAGGGTCCACCACAGATACGCAGTATTTT. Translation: CSAYLTGSTTDTQYF.

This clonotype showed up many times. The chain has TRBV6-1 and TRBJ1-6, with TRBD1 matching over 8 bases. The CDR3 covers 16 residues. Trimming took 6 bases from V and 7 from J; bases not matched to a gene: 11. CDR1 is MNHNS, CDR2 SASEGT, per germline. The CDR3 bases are TGTGCCAGCAGCCGCGCCGGACAGGGAGAAAATTCACCCCTCCACTTT. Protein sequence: CASSRAGQGENSPLHF.

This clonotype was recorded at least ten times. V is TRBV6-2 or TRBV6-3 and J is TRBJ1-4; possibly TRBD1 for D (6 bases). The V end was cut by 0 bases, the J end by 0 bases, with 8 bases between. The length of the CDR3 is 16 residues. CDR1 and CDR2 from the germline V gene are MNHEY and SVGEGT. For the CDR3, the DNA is TGTGCCAGCAGTTACTCAAGGACAGCAACTAATGAAAAACTGTTTTTT. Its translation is CASSYSRTATNEKLFF.

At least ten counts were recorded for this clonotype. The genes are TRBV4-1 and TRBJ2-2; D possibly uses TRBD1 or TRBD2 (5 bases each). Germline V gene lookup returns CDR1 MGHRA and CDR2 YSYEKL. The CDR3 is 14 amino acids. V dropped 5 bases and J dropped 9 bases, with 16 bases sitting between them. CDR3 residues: CASSYPGARRELFF. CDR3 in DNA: TGCGCCAGCAGCTACCCCGGGGCGCGCAGGGAGCTGTTTTTT.

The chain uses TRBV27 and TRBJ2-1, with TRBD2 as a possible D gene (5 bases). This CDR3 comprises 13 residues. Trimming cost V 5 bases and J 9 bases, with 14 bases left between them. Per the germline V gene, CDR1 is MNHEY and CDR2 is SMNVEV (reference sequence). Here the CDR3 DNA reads TGTGCCAGCAGTCCTTTCGCTAGCAGTGAGCAGTTCTTC. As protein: CASSPFASSEQFF.

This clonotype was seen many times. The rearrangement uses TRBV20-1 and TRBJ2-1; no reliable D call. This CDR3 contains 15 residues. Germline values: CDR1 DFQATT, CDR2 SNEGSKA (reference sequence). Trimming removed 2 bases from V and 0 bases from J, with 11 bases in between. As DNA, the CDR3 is TGCAGTGCTAGATCCTCGTGGAGCTCCTACAATGAGCAGTTCTTC. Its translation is CSARSSWSSYNEQFF.

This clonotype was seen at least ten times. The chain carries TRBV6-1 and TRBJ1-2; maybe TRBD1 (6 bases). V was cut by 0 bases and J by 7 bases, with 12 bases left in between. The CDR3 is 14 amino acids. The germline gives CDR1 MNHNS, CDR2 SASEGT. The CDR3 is CASSEAHREGGYTF. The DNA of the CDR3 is TGTGCCAGCAGTGAAGCGCACAGGGAGGGTGGCTACACCTTC.

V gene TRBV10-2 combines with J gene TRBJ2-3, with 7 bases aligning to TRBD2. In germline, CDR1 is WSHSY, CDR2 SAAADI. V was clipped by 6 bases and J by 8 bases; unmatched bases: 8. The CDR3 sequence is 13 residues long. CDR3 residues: CASRLPSGLTQYF. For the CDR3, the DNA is TGCGCCAGCAGACTACCTAGCGGACTTACGCAGTATTTT.

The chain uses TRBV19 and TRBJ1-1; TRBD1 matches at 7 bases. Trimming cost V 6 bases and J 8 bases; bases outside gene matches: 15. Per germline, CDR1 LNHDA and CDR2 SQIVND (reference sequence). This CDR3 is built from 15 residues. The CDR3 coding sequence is TGTGCCAGTAGAAAAGCGACAGGGTCTCCGACCGAAGCTTTCTTT. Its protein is CASRKATGSPTEAFF.

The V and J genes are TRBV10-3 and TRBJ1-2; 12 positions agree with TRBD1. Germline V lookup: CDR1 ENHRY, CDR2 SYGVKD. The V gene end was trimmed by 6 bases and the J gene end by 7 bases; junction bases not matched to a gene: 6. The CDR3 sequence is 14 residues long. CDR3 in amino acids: CAIRPGQGAGGYTF. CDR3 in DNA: TGTGCCATCAGGCCGGGACAGGGGGCAGGTGGCTACACCTTC.

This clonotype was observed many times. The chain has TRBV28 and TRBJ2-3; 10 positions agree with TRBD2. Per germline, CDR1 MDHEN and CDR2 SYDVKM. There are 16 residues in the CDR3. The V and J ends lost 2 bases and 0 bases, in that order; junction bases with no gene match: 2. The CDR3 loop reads CASSLGLADSTDTQYF. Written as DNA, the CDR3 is TGTGCCAGCAGTTTAGGACTAGCGGATAGCACAGATACGCAGTATTTT.

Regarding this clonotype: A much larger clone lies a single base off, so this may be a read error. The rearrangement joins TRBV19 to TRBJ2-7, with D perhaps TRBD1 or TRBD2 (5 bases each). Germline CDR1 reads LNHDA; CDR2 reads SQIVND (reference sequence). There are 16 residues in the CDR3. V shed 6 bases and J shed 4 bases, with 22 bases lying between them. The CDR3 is CASSFASRRTRYEQYF. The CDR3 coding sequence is TGTGCCAGTAGCTTTGCAAGCAGGAGGACACGATACGAGCAGTACTTC.

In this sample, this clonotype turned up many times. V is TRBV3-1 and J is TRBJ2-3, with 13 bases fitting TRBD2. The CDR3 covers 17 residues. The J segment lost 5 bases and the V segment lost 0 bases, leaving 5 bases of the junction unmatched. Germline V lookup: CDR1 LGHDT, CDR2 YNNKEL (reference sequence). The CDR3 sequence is CASSQDLRLAGGDTQYF. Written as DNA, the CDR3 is TGTGCCAGCAGCCAAGATTTGAGACTAGCGGGAGGAGATACGCAGTATTTT.

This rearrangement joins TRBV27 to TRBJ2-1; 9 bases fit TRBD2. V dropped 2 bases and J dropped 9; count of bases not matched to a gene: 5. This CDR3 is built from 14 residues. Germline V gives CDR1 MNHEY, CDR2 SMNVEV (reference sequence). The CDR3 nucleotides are TGTGCCAGCAGTTTAGCGGGAGGGCCGGGTGAGCAGTTCTTC. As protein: CASSLAGGPGEQFF.

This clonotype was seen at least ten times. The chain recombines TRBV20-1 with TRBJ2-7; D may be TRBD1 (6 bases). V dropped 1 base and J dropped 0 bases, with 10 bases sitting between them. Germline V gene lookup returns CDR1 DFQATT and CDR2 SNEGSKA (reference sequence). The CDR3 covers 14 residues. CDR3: CSARGQESSYEQYF. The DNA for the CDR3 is TGCAGTGCTAGAGGACAGGAGAGCTCCTACGAGCAGTACTTC.

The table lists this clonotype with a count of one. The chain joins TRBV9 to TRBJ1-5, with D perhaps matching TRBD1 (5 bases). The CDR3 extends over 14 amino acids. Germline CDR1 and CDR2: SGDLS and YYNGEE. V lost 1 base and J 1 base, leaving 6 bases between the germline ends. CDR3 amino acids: CASSVWDSNQPQHF. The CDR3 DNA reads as TGTGCCAGCAGCGTATGGGACAGCAATCAGCCCCAGCATTTT.

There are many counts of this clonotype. CDR3 sequence reads: CPSHPGRGGLFGEQFF. The CDR3 nucleotides read TGTCCTTCCCACCCCGGGCGGGGGGGCCTTTTCGGTGAGCAGTTCTTC. This chain links TRBV28 with TRBJ2-1, with 9 bases fitting TRBD2. Germline CDR1 and CDR2: MDHEN and SYDVKM. CDR3 length equals 16 residues.